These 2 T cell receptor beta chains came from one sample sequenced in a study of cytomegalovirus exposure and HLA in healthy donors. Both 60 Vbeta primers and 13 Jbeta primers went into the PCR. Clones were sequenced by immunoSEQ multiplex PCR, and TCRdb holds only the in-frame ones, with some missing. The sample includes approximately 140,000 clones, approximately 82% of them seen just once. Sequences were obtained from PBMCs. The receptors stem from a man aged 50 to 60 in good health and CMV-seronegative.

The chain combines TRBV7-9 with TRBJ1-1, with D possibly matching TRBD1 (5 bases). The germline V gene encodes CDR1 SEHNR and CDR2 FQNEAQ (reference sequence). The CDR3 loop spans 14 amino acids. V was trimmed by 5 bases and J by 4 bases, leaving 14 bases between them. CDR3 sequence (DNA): TGTGCCAGCAGCGCGATCGGGGGGAGCACTGAAGCTTTCTTT. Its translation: CASSAIGGSTEAFF.

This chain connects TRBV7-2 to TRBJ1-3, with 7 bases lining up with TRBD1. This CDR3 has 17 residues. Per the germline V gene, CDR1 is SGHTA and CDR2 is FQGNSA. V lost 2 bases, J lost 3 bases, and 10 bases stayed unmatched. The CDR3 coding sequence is TGTGCCAGCAGCTTACTACAGGGGATGGAGCGTGGAAACACCATATATTTT. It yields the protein CASSLLQGMERGNTIYF.